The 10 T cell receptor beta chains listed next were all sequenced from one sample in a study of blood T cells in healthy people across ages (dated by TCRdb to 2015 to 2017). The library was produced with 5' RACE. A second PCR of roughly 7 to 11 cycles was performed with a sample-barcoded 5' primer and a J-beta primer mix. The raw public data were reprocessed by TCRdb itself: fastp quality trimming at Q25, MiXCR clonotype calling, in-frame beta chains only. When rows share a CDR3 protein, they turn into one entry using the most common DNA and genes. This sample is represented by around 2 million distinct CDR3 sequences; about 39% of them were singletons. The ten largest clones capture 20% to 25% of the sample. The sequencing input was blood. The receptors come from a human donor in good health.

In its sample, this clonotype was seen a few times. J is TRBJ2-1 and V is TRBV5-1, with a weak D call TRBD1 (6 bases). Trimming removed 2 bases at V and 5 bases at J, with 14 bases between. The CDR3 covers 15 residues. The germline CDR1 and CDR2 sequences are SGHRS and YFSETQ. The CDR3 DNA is TGCGCCAGCAGCTTACAGGGAAATCCCCACAATGAGCAGTTCTTC. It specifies CASSLQGNPHNEQFF.

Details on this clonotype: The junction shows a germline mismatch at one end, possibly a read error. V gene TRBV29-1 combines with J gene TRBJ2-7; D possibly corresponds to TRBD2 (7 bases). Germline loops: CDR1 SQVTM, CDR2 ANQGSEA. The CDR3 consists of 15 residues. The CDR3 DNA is TGCAGTGTTGGACTTGGGGGGGGGGCCGCCTACGAGCAGTACTTC. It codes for CSVGLGGGAAYEQYF.

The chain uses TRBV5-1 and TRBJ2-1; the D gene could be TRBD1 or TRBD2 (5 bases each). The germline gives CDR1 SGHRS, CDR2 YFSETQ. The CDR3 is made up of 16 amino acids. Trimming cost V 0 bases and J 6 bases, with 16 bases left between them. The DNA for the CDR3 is TGCGCCAGCAGCTTGGGGTCGCTGGGACCTAGCAATGAGCAGTTCTTC. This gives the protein CASSLGSLGPSNEQFF.

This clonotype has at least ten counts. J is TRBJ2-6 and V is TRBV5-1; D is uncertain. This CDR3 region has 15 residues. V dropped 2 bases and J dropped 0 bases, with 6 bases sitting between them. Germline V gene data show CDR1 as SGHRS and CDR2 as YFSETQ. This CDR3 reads CASSFSYSGANVLTF. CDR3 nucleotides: TGCGCCAGCAGCTTTTCGTACTCTGGGGCCAACGTCCTGACTTTC.

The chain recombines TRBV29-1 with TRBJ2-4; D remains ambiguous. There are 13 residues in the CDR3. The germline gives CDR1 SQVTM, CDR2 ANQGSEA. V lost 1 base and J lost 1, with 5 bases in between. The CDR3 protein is CSVEAMAKNIQYF. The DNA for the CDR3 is TGCAGCGTTGAAGCGATGGCCAAAAACATTCAGTACTTC.

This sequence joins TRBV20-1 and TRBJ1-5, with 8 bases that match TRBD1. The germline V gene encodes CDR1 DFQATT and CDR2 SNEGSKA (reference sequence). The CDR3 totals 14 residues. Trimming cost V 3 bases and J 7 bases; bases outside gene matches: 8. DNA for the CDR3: TGCAGTGCTAGTGTGCCGACAGGGGAACAGCCCCAGCATTTT. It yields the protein CSASVPTGEQPQHF.

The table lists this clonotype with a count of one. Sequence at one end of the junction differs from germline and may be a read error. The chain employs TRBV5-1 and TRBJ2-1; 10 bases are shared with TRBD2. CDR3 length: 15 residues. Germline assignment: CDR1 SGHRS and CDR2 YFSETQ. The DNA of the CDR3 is TGCGCCAGCAGCTCCGGGACTAGCGCATTCAATGAGCAGGTCTTC. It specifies CASSSGTSAFNEQVF.

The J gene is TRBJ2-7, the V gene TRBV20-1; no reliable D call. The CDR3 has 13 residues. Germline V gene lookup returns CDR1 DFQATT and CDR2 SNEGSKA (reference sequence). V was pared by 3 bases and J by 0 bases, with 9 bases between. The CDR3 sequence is CSASQRSSYEQYF. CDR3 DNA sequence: TGCAGTGCTAGTCAGAGAAGCTCCTACGAGCAGTACTTC.

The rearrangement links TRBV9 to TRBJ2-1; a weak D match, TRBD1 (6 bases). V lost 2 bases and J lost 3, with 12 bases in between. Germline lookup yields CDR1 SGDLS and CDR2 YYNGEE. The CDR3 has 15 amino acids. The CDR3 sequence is CASSVSGTLYNEQFF. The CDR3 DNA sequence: TGTGCCAGCAGCGTTTCCGGGACACTCTACAATGAGCAGTTCTTC.

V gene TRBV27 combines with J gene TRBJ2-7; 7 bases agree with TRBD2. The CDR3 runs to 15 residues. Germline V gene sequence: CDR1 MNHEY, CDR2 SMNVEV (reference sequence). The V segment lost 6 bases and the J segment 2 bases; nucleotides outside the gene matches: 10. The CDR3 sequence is CASRLGREPTYEQYF. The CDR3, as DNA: TGTGCCAGCAGATTGGGGCGGGAGCCAACCTACGAGCAGTACTTC.